One sample yielded the 21 T cell receptor beta chains listed below, sequenced in a study of CD4+ T cells in melanoma. The repertoire was sequenced with immunoSEQ multiplex PCR; TCRdb's copy has only in-frame clones and lacks some. The sample contains roughly 16,000 clones, around 77% of which appear only once. The material sequenced was cells from a culture (not recorded whether cultured in vitro). These receptors were taken from a human donor with melanoma.

The chain recombines TRBV10-3 with TRBJ2-7; 8 nucleotides agree with TRBD2. The CDR3 extends over 16 amino acids. Per the germline V gene, CDR1 is ENHRY and CDR2 is SYGVKD. V shed 2 bases, J shed 2 bases, and the junction held 8 bases outside the gene matches. The CDR3 DNA is TGTGCCATCAGTGAGACGGGGGGGCCGAGAACCTACGAGCAGTACTTC. Translation: CAISETGGPRTYEQYF.

The V gene is TRBV5-1, the J gene TRBJ2-7; D is perhaps TRBD2 (6 bases). Germline assignment: CDR1 SGHRS and CDR2 YFSETQ. The CDR3 totals 14 residues. V was pared by 4 bases and J by 3 bases, with 14 bases between. The CDR3 is CASSLGGELYEQYF. The CDR3 nucleotides are TGCGCCAGCAGCCTGGGGGGAGAACTCTACGAGCAGTACTTC. Filled out from reference TRBV5-1 and TRBJ2-7, the complete variable domain reads KAGVTQTPRYLIKTRGQQVTLSCSPISGHRSVSWYQQTPGQGLQFLFEYFSETQRNKGNFPGRFSGRQFSNSRSEMNVSTLELGDSALYLCASSLGGELYEQYFGPGTRLTVT.

The J gene is TRBJ1-4, the V gene TRBV11-2; 10 positions match TRBD1. Losses at the gene ends were 4 bases for V and 10 bases for J; bases not matched to a gene: 15. The CDR3 is made up of 17 amino acids. Looked up from germline, CDR1 is SGHAT and CDR2 is FQNNGV. The CDR3 sequence is CASSSRRRQGAGGKLFF. CDR3 DNA: TGTGCCAGCAGCTCCCGCCGCAGACAGGGGGCAGGGGGAAAACTGTTTTTT. The full variable domain, with the rest looked up from reference TRBV11-2 and TRBJ1-4, is EAGVAQSPRYKIIEKRQSVAFWCNPISGHATLYWYQQILGQGPKLLIQFQNNGVVDDSQLPKDRFSAERLKGVDSTLKIQPAKLEDSAVYLCASSSRRRQGAGGKLFFGSGTQLSVL.

J is TRBJ1-1 and V is TRBV15; no clear D gene. From germline, CDR1 is LNHNV and CDR2 YYDKDF (reference sequence). There are 17 residues in the CDR3. Trimming took 0 bases from V and 1 from J, leaving 15 bases between them. CDR3: CATSRDMSFIRNTEAFF. DNA of the CDR3: TGTGCCACCAGCAGAGACATGAGTTTTATTAGGAACACTGAAGCTTTCTTT.

This chain links TRBV25-1 with TRBJ2-7; TRBD1 agrees at 7 bases. The length of the CDR3 is 15 residues. The V and J ends lost 3 bases and 6 bases, in that order; junction bases with no gene match: 11. CDR1 is MGHDK and CDR2 is SYGVNS in the germline V gene. CDR3: CASSEATGRYTEQYF. DNA for the CDR3: TGTGCCAGCAGTGAGGCGACAGGGCGATATACCGAGCAGTACTTC.

V is TRBV5-1 and J is TRBJ1-1, with D hard to call. The V end was cut by 4 bases, the J end by 1 base, with 8 bases between. The CDR3 has 13 amino acids. Germline CDR1 SGHRS, CDR2 YFSETQ. The chain's CDR3 is CASSPDGNTEAFF. The CDR3 coding sequence is TGCGCCAGCAGCCCGGACGGGAACACTGAAGCTTTCTTT.

This chain links TRBV7-9 with TRBJ2-3, with a weak D call TRBD2 (5 bases). The V gene's germline CDR1 is SEHNR and CDR2 FQNEAQ (reference sequence). The germline V and J ends were trimmed by 1 base and 0 bases, with 11 bases remaining between them. This CDR3 contains 16 residues. CDR3 protein: CASSLGAVTSTDTQYF. DNA of the CDR3: TGTGCCAGCAGCTTAGGAGCGGTCACTAGCACAGATACGCAGTATTTT.

This clone has only a few counts. J is TRBJ1-1 and V is TRBV18, with 8 bases fitting TRBD1. This CDR3 comprises 14 residues. Germline V gene data show CDR1 as KGHSH and CDR2 as LQKENI. With V trimmed by 1 base and J by 4 bases, 2 bases remained unmatched. The CDR3 bases are TGTGCCAGCTCACCACGACAGGGGAGCACTGAAGCTTTCTTT. It yields the protein CASSPRQGSTEAFF.

This chain uses TRBV27 with TRBJ1-6, with 7 bases matching TRBD1. The V and J ends lost 3 bases and 2 bases, in that order; junction bases with no gene match: 4. CDR3 length: 16 amino acids. Germline V gene lookup returns CDR1 MNHEY and CDR2 SMNVEV (reference sequence). The CDR3 bases are TGTGCCAGCAGTTTGGAGGGGGCCCCCTATAATTCACCCCTCCACTTT. It specifies CASSLEGAPYNSPLHF.

The CDR3 protein is CAWGLGYEQYF. CDR3 nucleotide sequence: TGTGCCTGGGGATTGGGGTACGAGCAGTACTTC. The chain has TRBV30 and TRBJ2-5; no definite D call. The assigned J gene may be wrong: the sequence end matches TRBJ2-7 better. Germline V gene sequence: CDR1 GTSNPN, CDR2 SVGIG (reference sequence). This CDR3 has 11 amino acids.

This clone was detected a few times. The CDR3 region is CASSEGTYYTGELFF. CDR3 DNA sequence: TGTGCCAGCAGCGAAGGGACTTATTACACCGGGGAGCTGTTTTTT. V gene TRBV11-2 combines with J gene TRBJ2-2; D is perhaps TRBD2 (6 bases). V shed 5 bases and J shed 3 bases, with 13 bases lying between them. CDR1 and CDR2 (germline): SGHAT, FQNNGV. CDR3 size: 15 residues.

This clone was seen just once. The chain has TRBV18 and TRBJ1-4; perhaps TRBD1 as D (6 bases). The ends were cut back, 4 bases at V and 0 bases at J, with 12 bases in the middle. The CDR3 has 16 amino acids. Germline V lookup: CDR1 KGHSH, CDR2 LQKENI. The CDR3 loop reads CASSQTGVATNEKLFF. CDR3 coding DNA: TGTGCCAGCTCACAGACAGGAGTTGCAACTAATGAAAAACTGTTTTTT.

The genes are TRBV7-9 and TRBJ2-1; perhaps TRBD2 as D (7 bases). CDR3 length equals 17 residues. Germline V gives CDR1 SEHNR, CDR2 FQNEAQ (reference sequence). Trimming removed 0 bases from V and 9 bases from J, with 21 bases in between. The CDR3 sequence: CASSLAGGTSHLREQFF. CDR3 coding DNA: TGTGCCAGCAGCTTAGCGGGGGGGACATCCCACCTTCGTGAGCAGTTCTTC.

This clone was detected only a few times. This chain joins TRBV2 and TRBJ1-1; D gene uncertain. Germline values: CDR1 SNHLY, CDR2 FYNNEI. Trimming removed 8 bases from V and 1 base from J, with 14 bases in between. The CDR3 loop spans 14 amino acids. The CDR3 DNA reads as TGTGCCAGCGGCCGGATTAATCAGAACACTGAAGCTTTCTTT. Translated: CASGRINQNTEAFF.

The rearrangement joins TRBV6-1 to TRBJ1-6, with a tentative D call TRBD1 (6 bases). The CDR3 length is 15 residues. Trimming left V 7 bases short and J 3 bases short, with 13 bases between. Looked up from germline, CDR1 is MNHNS and CDR2 is SASEGT. For the CDR3, the DNA is TGTGCCAGCAACGGGGGGGCAAACTATAATTCACCCCTCCACTTT. Protein product: CASNGGANYNSPLHF.

The rearrangement links TRBV6-5 to TRBJ2-7; D possibly matches TRBD1 or TRBD2 (5 bases each). This CDR3 is 11 amino acids long. The germline V gene encodes CDR1 MNHEY and CDR2 SVGAGI. Trimming removed 8 bases from V and 3 bases from J, with 8 bases in between. CDR3 sequence: CASGGHYEQYF. The CDR3 coding sequence is TGTGCCAGCGGAGGACACTACGAGCAGTACTTC.

V usage is TRBV7-9 and J usage is TRBJ1-1; unclear D gene. With 8 bases removed from V and 6 bases from J, the gap between germline ends came to 13 bases. Per the germline V gene, CDR1 is SEHNR and CDR2 is FQNEAQ (reference sequence). CDR3 length: 12 residues. The CDR3: CASGPIDAEAFF. As DNA, the CDR3 is TGTGCCAGCGGCCCGATAGACGCTGAAGCTTTCTTT. Based on the CDR3 plus reference TRBV7-9 and TRBJ1-1, the full variable domain is DTGVSQNPRHKITKRGQNVTFRCDPISEHNRLYWYRQTLGQGPEFLTYFQNEAQLEKSRLLSDRFSAERPKGSFSTLEIQRTEQGDSAMYLCASGPIDAEAFFGQGTRLTVV.

The chain links TRBV18 to TRBJ2-2, with D unclear. This CDR3 has 14 amino acids. The germline V gene has CDR1 KGHSH and CDR2 LQKENI. Trimming shortened V by 3 bases and J by 1 base, and 6 bases separated the two germline ends. Written as DNA, the CDR3 is TGTGCCAGCTCACCGGACGGGAACACCGGGGAGCTGTTTTTT. Protein product: CASSPDGNTGELFF.

This clone occurred once. This chain uses TRBV18 with TRBJ2-1; 9 nucleotides match TRBD2. V lost 3 bases and J lost 13; bases outside the gene matches: 10. The CDR3 contains 14 residues. Germline V gene data show CDR1 as KGHSH and CDR2 as LQKENI. The CDR3 nucleotides read TGTGCCAGCTCACCGGCGGCTAGCGGGGATCCACAGTTCTTC. Its protein product is CASSPAASGDPQFF.

V usage is TRBV5-4 and J usage is TRBJ2-3, with 8 bases that match TRBD2. Germline V gene data show CDR1 as SGHNT and CDR2 as YYREEE (reference sequence). The CDR3 is made up of 16 amino acids. V lost 2 bases, J lost 1 base, and 6 bases stayed unmatched. This CDR3 reads CASSFSAGGRTDTQYF. For the CDR3, the DNA is TGTGCCAGCAGCTTTTCGGCGGGGGGACGCACAGATACGCAGTATTTT.

The CDR3 DNA sequence: TGTGCCAGCAGCCTCGGTGGGGCGAGGGCAGATACGCAGTATTTT. Its protein product is CASSLGGARADTQYF. V gene TRBV5-5 combines with J gene TRBJ2-3; D tentatively reads TRBD1 or TRBD2 (5 bases each). Trimming left V 4 bases short and J 4 bases short, with 16 bases between. Germline lookup yields CDR1 SGHKS and CDR2 YYEKEE (reference sequence). The CDR3 spans 15 residues.